This T cell receptor (beta chain) was sequenced in a study of blood T cell repertoires in COVID-19. TCRdb's copy holds only in-frame clones and misses some; the assay was immunoSEQ multiplex PCR. The sample has under 100,000 clones; about four fifths are singletons. With 4 bases clipped from V and 1 base from J, the junction kept 6 bases outside the gene matches. In germline, CDR1 is MNHNY, CDR2 SVGAGI (reference sequence). The CDR3 extends over 16 amino acids. This TCR was sampled from a woman in her sixties or seventies with acute or convalescent COVID-19. This chain joins TRBV6-6 and TRBJ1-1; TRBD1 matches 10 bases. The sequenced sample was peripheral blood. CDR3 region: CASSSLTGGWNTEAFF. CDR3 DNA sequence: TGTGCCAGCAGTTCCTTGACAGGGGGCTGGAACACTGAAGCTTTCTTT.